The next 9 T cell receptor beta chains were all read from a single sample in a study of blood T cell repertoires in COVID-19. Clones were sequenced by immunoSEQ multiplex PCR, and TCRdb holds only the in-frame ones, with some missing. The repertoire holds about 230,000 clones, with more than 70% as singletons. The sequencing sample was made of PBMCs or T cells enriched from blood (not recorded which). These receptors were obtained from a middle-aged woman with acute COVID-19.

The chain is built from TRBV11-2 and TRBJ2-1; a possible D gene is TRBD2 (6 bases). Per the germline V gene, CDR1 is SGHAT and CDR2 is FQNNGV. The length of the CDR3 is 14 residues. V lost 0 bases and J 9 bases, leaving 12 bases between the germline ends. The CDR3 DNA reads TGTGCCAGCAGCTTAGATCCCAATAGCGGTGAGCAGTTCTTC. It yields the protein CASSLDPNSGEQFF. Using reference TRBV11-2 and TRBJ2-1 for the parts outside the CDR3, the full variable domain is EAGVAQSPRYKIIEKRQSVAFWCNPISGHATLYWYQQILGQGPKLLIQFQNNGVVDDSQLPKDRFSAERLKGVDSTLKIQPAKLEDSAVYLCASSLDPNSGEQFFGPGTRLTVL.

The sample holds a few counts of this clone. The chain is built from TRBV18 and TRBJ2-3, with unresolved D. The CDR3 is made up of 13 amino acids. V shed 1 base and J shed 6 bases, with 8 bases lying between them. Germline V lookup: CDR1 KGHSH, CDR2 LQKENI. CDR3 DNA: TGTGCCAGCTCACCACTTCTGAGGGATACGCAGTATTTT. Translation gives CASSPLLRDTQYF.

This chain uses TRBV30 with TRBJ2-5; possibly TRBD2 for D (5 bases). The germline gives CDR1 GTSNPN, CDR2 SVGIG (reference sequence). CDR3 length: 11 amino acids. V was trimmed by 8 bases and J by 5 bases, leaving 12 bases between them. The CDR3 nucleotides are TGTGCCGGCTTAACGGGGGAGACCCAGTACTTC. It codes for CAGLTGETQYF.

The rearrangement links TRBV2 to TRBJ2-1; 9 bases fit TRBD1. CDR1 is SNHLY, CDR2 FYNNEI, per germline. The CDR3 sequence is 16 residues long. Trimming cost V 5 bases and J 2 bases; bases outside gene matches: 7. CDR3 sequence: CASSPPGQGPYNEQFF. The CDR3 DNA follows: TGTGCCAGCAGTCCACCGGGACAGGGACCCTACAATGAGCAGTTCTTC.

With regard to this clone: Additional DNA sequences in this sample encode the identical CDR3. The chain uses TRBV6-5 and TRBJ1-2; the D gene is possibly TRBD1 (5 bases). Germline CDR1 reads MNHEY; CDR2 reads SVGAGI. This CDR3 has 14 amino acids. Trimming removed 0 bases from V and 2 bases from J, with 7 bases in between. The CDR3 nucleotides are TGTGCCAGCAGTTACTCGCGGGGGAACTATGGCTACACCTTC. This encodes CASSYSRGNYGYTF.

This clone was detected once. The rearrangement links TRBV3-1 (or the pseudogene TRBV3-2) to TRBJ2-2, with 10 bases aligning to TRBD1. Looked up from germline, CDR1 is LGHDT and CDR2 is YNNKEL (reference sequence). The CDR3 sequence is 14 residues long. V was clipped by 4 bases and J by 6 bases; unmatched bases: 2. The CDR3 here is CASSRGTGAGELFF. The DNA of the CDR3 is TGTGCCAGCAGCCGCGGGACAGGGGCCGGGGAGCTGTTTTTT.

V is TRBV27 and J is TRBJ1-1; 8 bases map to TRBD1. The CDR3 sequence is 15 residues long. V lost 0 bases to trimming and J lost 1 base; unmatched junction nucleotides: 1. CDR1 is MNHEY, CDR2 SMNVEV, per germline (reference sequence). As DNA, the CDR3 is TGTGCCAGCAGTTTATCCGGGACAGGGAACACTGAAGCTTTCTTT. The encoded protein is CASSLSGTGNTEAFF.

The CDR3 DNA reads TGTGCCAGTCGGGAGCGAACCGGCGGCACAGATACGCAGTATTTT. Protein: CASRERTGGTDTQYF. This chain links TRBV19 with TRBJ2-3, with a tentative D call TRBD2 (6 bases). The germline CDR1 and CDR2 sequences are LNHDA and SQIVND (reference sequence). Trimming removed 8 bases from V and 1 base from J, with 16 bases in between. This CDR3 has 15 amino acids.

The chain carries TRBV5-1 and TRBJ1-1; D is ambiguous. Germline V gene lookup returns CDR1 SGHRS and CDR2 YFSETQ. V lost 6 bases and J lost 4, with 13 bases in between. This CDR3 region has 13 residues. CDR3 in amino acids: CASKQEVITEAFF. CDR3 sequence (DNA): TGCGCCAGCAAGCAAGAGGTTATCACTGAAGCTTTCTTT.